Listed below are T cell receptor beta chains from one sample, sequenced in a study of T cell responses to AZD1222 COVID-19 vaccine. Clones were read by immunoSEQ multiplex PCR, and TCRdb kept only the in-frame ones, dropping some. The sample lists some 170,000 clones, 93% occurring once. Here the sequenced sample was peripheral blood, taken on day 0 of AZD1222 vaccination. The source is an adult in good health. Both conserved end residues are part of each CDR3. The D gene is left open where the match is weak. Not all rows give a size; the values are once, few, many and, for expanded clones, a class.

d_call	v_call	clone_size	j_call	cdr3_nt	cdr3_aa
-	TRBV12-2	-	TRBJ1-2	TGTGCAAGTCGCTCCCTCCCAAGAGGGGCCTTCTATGGCTACACCTTC	CASRSLPRGAFYGYTF
-	TRBV3-1/TRBV3-2	-	TRBJ2-1	TGTGCCAGCAGCCAAGATCTCCCCGAGCAGTTCTTC	CASSQDLPEQFF
TRBD1	TRBV4-1	-	TRBJ1-4	TGCGCCAGCAGCCAGCAAGGGTCACAGGGGCTCGTCACATTTAGGGAAAAACTGTTTTTT	CASSQQGSQGLVTFREKLFF
-	TRBV5-1	-	TRBJ1-3	TGCGCCAGCAGCTCCGGGACGGATGGAAACACCATATATTTT	CASSSGTDGNTIYF
-	TRBV28	-	TRBJ1-2	TGTGCCAGCAGTTTATGGGGGGGTTCGGGCTATGGCTACACCTTC	CASSLWGGSGYGYTF
TRBD2	TRBV30	-	TRBJ2-5	TGTGCCTTAGCTGCGGGGGGCGGAGAGACCCAGTACTTC	CALAAGGGETQYF
-	TRBV7-6	-	TRBJ1-1	TGTGCCAGCAGCTTATTAGTAGGGGCGAACACTGAAGCTTTCTTT	CASSLLVGANTEAFF
-	TRBV18	once	TRBJ2-7	TGTGCCAGCTCACTTCAACAGGACTACGAGCAGTACTTC	CASSLQQDYEQYF
-	TRBV7-3	-	TRBJ2-5	TGTGCCAGCAGTCGTGGCGGGGGCTACAAGGAGACCCAGTACTTC	CASSRGGGYKETQYF
-	TRBV10-3	-	TRBJ1-1	TGTGCCATCAGTGGTGGACATGCGAACACTGAAGCTTTCTTT	CAISGGHANTEAFF
TRBD2	TRBV10-3	-	TRBJ2-5	TGTGCCATCAGTGCTGGGACTAGCGGGGGAGGGGAGACCCAGTACTTC	CAISAGTSGGGETQYF
TRBD1	TRBV6-5	-	TRBJ1-2	TGTGCCATACCACGGACAGGCATCAACTATGGCTACACCTTC	CAIPRTGINYGYTF
-	TRBV25-1	-	TRBJ1-1	TGTGCCAGCAGTGAATCCGGGGTTTTCCCTGAAGCTTTCTTT	CASSESGVFPEAFF
-	TRBV3-1/TRBV3-2	-	TRBJ1-2	TGTGCCAGCAGCCATCGTGGCCCTATTGTTGGCTACACCTTC	CASSHRGPIVGYTF
-	TRBV15	once	TRBJ2-7	TGTGCCACCAGCAGAGGAATCGATGGGGGGAGCCACGAGCAGTACTTC	CATSRGIDGGSHEQYF
TRBD1	TRBV28	-	TRBJ1-2	TGTGCCAGCAGCGCGCAAAAAACAGGGGGTTGGAGGTTCCGTAACTATGGCTACACCTTC	CASSAQKTGGWRFRNYGYTF
-	TRBV7-8	-	TRBJ1-1	TGTGCCAGCAGCTTAGTATTTCGGTCGGCGAACACTGAAGCTTTCTTT	CASSLVFRSANTEAFF
-	TRBV28	-	TRBJ1-5	TGTGCCAGCAGTTCGATAAAGCCCCAGCATTTT	CASSSIKPQHF
-	TRBV24-1	-	TRBJ2-3	TGTGCCACCAGTACAGGTCTCCTCCCCGATACGCAGTATTTT	CATSTGLLPDTQYF
-	TRBV9	-	TRBJ1-3	TGTGCCAGCAGCGGGGGTATTAGGGTCTCTGGAAACACCATATATTTT	CASSGGIRVSGNTIYF
-	TRBV5-8	-	TRBJ1-5	TGTGCCAGCAGCTTCGGGAGCAATCAGCCCCAGCATTTT	CASSFGSNQPQHF
TRBD2	TRBV7-8	-	TRBJ2-3	TGTGCCAGCAGCTTAGCCCATAGCGGGGGGCCCTATACGCAGTATTTT	CASSLAHSGGPYTQYF
-	TRBV28	-	TRBJ1-1	TGTGCCAGCAATTCTCGAAGGGGCCCTGAAGCTTTCTTT	CASNSRRGPEAFF
-	TRBV4-2	-	TRBJ1-2	TGTGCCAGCAGCCAAGTGGGCAGTTTCTTCTATGGCTACACCTTC	CASSQVGSFFYGYTF
-	TRBV5-1	-	TRBJ2-5	TGCGCCAGCAGCTTTTCAGGAAAAGAGACCCAGTACTTC	CASSFSGKETQYF
TRBD1	TRBV18	-	TRBJ1-1	TGTGCCAGCTCACCCCTAGACAGGGTTCTGAACACTGAAGCTTTCTTT	CASSPLDRVLNTEAFF
-	TRBV7-2	-	TRBJ1-6	TGTGCCAGCAGCTTAGTCGGGCTCCCAAATTCTTCACCCCTCCACTTT	CASSLVGLPNSSPLHF
TRBD1	TRBV11-3	-	TRBJ1-2	TGTGCCAGCAGCTTAACCTGGGACCGGGACAGTGCGGTGTATGGCTACACCTTC	CASSLTWDRDSAVYGYTF
-	TRBV5-1	-	TRBJ2-6	TGCGCCAGCAGCTTGACAGCTTCTGGGGCCAACGTCCTGACTTTC	CASSLTASGANVLTF
-	TRBV10-3	-	TRBJ1-1	TGTGCAACAGGGACGAACACTGAAGCTTTCTTT	CATGTNTEAFF
-	TRBV27	-	TRBJ2-1	TGTGCCAGCAGCTCAGGGAGGAATGAGCAGTTCTTC	CASSSGRNEQFF
TRBD1	TRBV9	-	TRBJ2-3	TGTGCCAGCAGCCCACGACAGGGAGCAGATACGCAGTATTTT	CASSPRQGADTQYF
-	TRBV7-2	-	TRBJ2-3	TGTGCCAGCAGCTTAGCCGGCAGCACAGATACGCAGTATTTT	CASSLAGSTDTQYF
-	TRBV20-1	-	TRBJ1-5	TGCAGTGCTAATGACGGTAGCAATCAGCCCCAGCATTTT	CSANDGSNQPQHF
TRBD1	TRBV10-3	-	TRBJ2-7	TGTGCCATCAGTGAAAAGTCAGGACAGGGGTCCTACGAGCAGTACTTC	CAISEKSGQGSYEQYF
-	TRBV2	-	TRBJ1-1	TGTGCCAGCAGTTACACGGGTGAAGCTTTCTTT	CASSYTGEAFF
TRBD1	TRBV2	-	TRBJ2-7	TGTGCCAGCAGTGCACGGACAGGACCCAAAAGCGAGCAGTACTTC	CASSARTGPKSEQYF
-	TRBV7-7	-	TRBJ2-1	TGTGCCAGCAGCTTAGTCCCAGGAGATGAGCAGTTCTTC	CASSLVPGDEQFF
-	TRBV30	-	TRBJ2-7	TGTGCCTGGAGTGTACTGGGAAAAGAGCAGTACTTC	CAWSVLGKEQYF
TRBD1	TRBV18	-	TRBJ1-4	TGTGCCAGCTCACCAGGGGGACAGCTTAATGAAAAACTGTTTTTT	CASSPGGQLNEKLFF
TRBD2	TRBV6-5	few	TRBJ2-5	TGTGCCAGCAGTTACTCCGGGACTAGCGGGGGAGAGACCCAGTACTTC	CASSYSGTSGGETQYF
-	TRBV28	-	TRBJ1-4	TGTGCCAGCAGTTCCGGGGGGCAGGGGAATGAAAAACTGTTTTTT	CASSSGGQGNEKLFF
-	TRBV12-3/TRBV12-4	-	TRBJ2-3	TGTGCCAGCAGTCCGCCAGATACAGATACGCAGTATTTT	CASSPPDTDTQYF
-	TRBV9	-	TRBJ1-5	TGTGCCAGCAGCGTAGGCCCCGGGGTGCAGCCCCAGCATTTT	CASSVGPGVQPQHF
TRBD1	TRBV5-1	-	TRBJ1-1	TGCGCCAGCAGCTTGGACCCAGGGGGCCTGAACACTGAAGCTTTCTTT	CASSLDPGGLNTEAFF
-	TRBV19	-	TRBJ1-1	TGTGCCAGGATTAAGGGAGACACTGAAGCTTTCTTT	CARIKGDTEAFF
-	TRBV6-5	once	TRBJ2-2	TGTGCCAGCAGTTACTCGATGGGTCGGGGCGGGGAGCTGTTTTTT	CASSYSMGRGGELFF
-	TRBV5-1	few	TRBJ1-1	TGCGCCAGCAGCTTAATGGGGGAGGGTACTGAAGCTTTCTTT	CASSLMGEGTEAFF
TRBD2	TRBV28	once	TRBJ2-1	TGTGCCAGCAGTTTACTCGGACCGGGGGGTTTCTTC	CASSLLGPGGFF
-	TRBV2	-	TRBJ1-4	TGTGCCAGCAGTGTCGGGGTGGGAATTGAAAAACTGTTTTTT	CASSVGVGIEKLFF
TRBD1	TRBV13	-	TRBJ1-2	TGTGCCAGCAGCTCCCGCACACAGGGGGCTTGGGGTTCTGGCTACACCTTC	CASSSRTQGAWGSGYTF
-	TRBV28	-	TRBJ1-1	TGTGCCAGCAGTCCCAGTCAGAACACTGAAGCTTTCTTT	CASSPSQNTEAFF
TRBD2	TRBV5-1	-	TRBJ2-3	TGCGCCAGCAGCTTGGAGCGGGGGGGCCAGGATACGCAGTATTTT	CASSLERGGQDTQYF